A selection of T cell receptor beta chains follows, all from one sample in a study of radiotherapy plus CTLA-4 blockade in lung cancer. Here immunoSEQ multiplex PCR was the method, and the copy in TCRdb shows in-frame clones only, minus some. The sample has roughly 100,000 clones; approximately 78% are singletons. Specimen: peripheral blood, collected from a patient treated with radiotherapy plus ipilimumab. These receptors all stem from a human donor with non-small cell lung cancer that progressed on radiotherapy plus ipilimumab. Each CDR3 is given with its conserved first and last residue. A D gene is named only where the DNA matches it firmly. Expanded clones are given a class, and other clones once, few, many or no size at all.

abundance	v_gene	d_gene	j_gene	CDR3aa	CDR3nt
NA	TRBV6-5	TRBD1	TRBJ2-5	CASSYSRGETQYF	TGTGCCAGCAGTTACTCCAGGGGGGAGACCCAGTACTTC
NA	TRBV7-8	NA	TRBJ1-4	CASSLARGGNEKLFF	TGTGCCAGCAGCTTAGCGCGAGGGGGGAATGAAAAACTGTTTTTT
NA	TRBV4-2	NA	TRBJ2-7	CASSQAGGSYEQYF	TGTGCCAGCAGCCAAGCTGGCGGATCCTACGAGCAGTACTTC
NA	TRBV7-8	NA	TRBJ2-3	CASSLAAGSSTDTQYF	TGTGCCAGCAGCTTAGCGGCAGGGTCTAGCACAGATACGCAGTATTTT
few	TRBV20-1	NA	TRBJ2-5	CSARAEETQYF	TGCAGTGCTAGGGCGGAAGAGACCCAGTACTTC
few	TRBV6-5	NA	TRBJ1-5	CASRLDSYSNQPQHF	TGTGCCAGCAGATTAGACAGCTATAGCAATCAGCCCCAGCATTTT
once	TRBV7-4	NA	TRBJ1-2	CASSLAQGPTF	TGTGCCAGCAGCTTAGCTCAGGGACCCACCTTC
NA	TRBV6-4	TRBD1	TRBJ2-1	CASIEDRGSYNEQFF	TGTGCCAGCATAGAGGACAGGGGTTCTTACAATGAGCAGTTCTTC
NA	TRBV10-2	NA	TRBJ2-3	CASGLGTDTQYF	TGCGCCAGCGGACTCGGCACAGATACGCAGTATTTT
NA	TRBV29-1	TRBD2	TRBJ2-6	CSVGTSGSSGANVLTF	TGCAGCGTAGGAACTAGCGGGAGCTCTGGGGCCAACGTCCTGACTTTC
NA	TRBV28	NA	TRBJ1-3	CASSSSVSSGNTIYF	TGTGCCAGCAGTTCTTCCGTGAGCTCTGGAAACACCATATATTTT
NA	TRBV30	NA	TRBJ1-5	CAWSQGRRDQPQHF	TGTGCCTGGAGTCAGGGGAGGCGTGATCAGCCCCAGCATTTT
NA	TRBV11-2	NA	TRBJ1-1	CASSTYRDKNTEAFF	TGTGCCAGCAGCACATACCGGGATAAGAACACTGAAGCTTTCTTT
NA	TRBV30	NA	TRBJ1-2	CAWSVSGSTSYGYTF	TGTGCCTGGAGTGTGTCAGGGTCTACCTCCTATGGCTACACCTTC
NA	TRBV19	TRBD2	TRBJ2-1	CASSIGREGEGEQFF	TGTGCCAGTAGTATAGGGCGGGAGGGCGAGGGAGAGCAGTTCTTC
NA	TRBV4-1	TRBD2	TRBJ2-1	CASSPSGSSYNEQFF	TGCGCCAGCAGCCCTAGCGGGAGCTCCTACAATGAGCAGTTCTTC
NA	TRBV6-1	NA	TRBJ1-3	CASSEQDTFGNTIYF	TGTGCCAGCAGTGAACAGGACACCTTTGGAAACACCATATATTTT
NA	TRBV29-1	NA	TRBJ2-5	CSVDEETQYF	TGCAGCGTTGATGAAGAGACCCAGTACTTC
NA	TRBV9	NA	TRBJ1-4	CASSVGQRNEKLFF	TGTGCCAGCAGCGTAGGGCAGCGTAATGAAAAACTGTTTTTT
NA	TRBV5-6	NA	TRBJ1-5	CASSLGGLYQPQHF	TGTGCCAGCAGCTTGGGGGGGTTATATCAGCCCCAGCATTTT
NA	TRBV27	NA	TRBJ1-2	CASRTLGIGYGYTF	TGTGCCAGCAGGACCCTCGGGATCGGTTATGGCTACACCTTC
NA	TRBV6-1	NA	TRBJ2-1	CASSDWNEQFF	TGTGCCAGCAGTGACTGGAATGAGCAGTTCTTC
NA	TRBV30	TRBD1	TRBJ1-3	CAWSPGTGGNTIYF	TGTGCCTGGAGTCCCGGGACAGGCGGAAACACCATATATTTT
NA	TRBV4-1	NA	TRBJ2-3	CASSQHSSTDTQYF	TGCGCCAGCAGCCAACATTCTAGCACAGATACGCAGTATTTT
NA	TRBV9	TRBD2	TRBJ2-3	CASSAVAGGGADTQYF	TGTGCCAGCAGCGCCGTAGCGGGAGGGGGTGCAGATACGCAGTATTTT
NA	TRBV5-8	TRBD2	TRBJ2-5	CASSRGLAGVWGETQYF	TGTGCCAGCAGCCGAGGACTAGCGGGAGTATGGGGAGAGACCCAGTACTTC
NA	TRBV7-9	NA	TRBJ2-2	CASSRDRGIAGVLTGELFF	TGTGCCAGCAGCCGGGACAGGGGTATAGCGGGAGTTCTCACCGGGGAGCTGTTTTTT